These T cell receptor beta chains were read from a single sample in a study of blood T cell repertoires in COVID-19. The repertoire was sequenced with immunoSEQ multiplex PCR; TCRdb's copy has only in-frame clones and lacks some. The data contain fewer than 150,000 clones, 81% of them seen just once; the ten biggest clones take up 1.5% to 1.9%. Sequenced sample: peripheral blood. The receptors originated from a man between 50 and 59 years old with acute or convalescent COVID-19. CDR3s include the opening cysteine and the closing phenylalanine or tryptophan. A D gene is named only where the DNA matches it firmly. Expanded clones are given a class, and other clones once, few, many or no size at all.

CASSFGAGERETQYF | TGCGCCAGCAGCTTTGGAGCGGGGGAGAGGGAGACCCAGTACTTC | TRBV5-1 | 15 | TRBJ2-5 | TRBD2 | .
CASSQQSNQPQHF | TGTGCCAGCAGTCAACAGAGCAATCAGCCCCAGCATTTT | TRBV6-6 | 13 | TRBJ1-5 | . | .
CASSPGTGAYGYTF | TGTGCCAGCTCACCAGGGACAGGGGCGTATGGCTACACCTTC | TRBV18 | 14 | TRBJ1-2 | TRBD1 | few
CASSIARGTGELFF | TGTGCCAGTAGTATAGCTAGAGGCACCGGGGAGCTGTTTTTT | TRBV19 | 14 | TRBJ2-2 | . | few
CASSEGDRGTDTQYF | TGTGCCAGCAGTGAGGGGGACAGGGGCACAGATACGCAGTATTTT | TRBV2 | 15 | TRBJ2-3 | TRBD1 | .
CASSVGGRAGQPQHF | TGTGCCAGCAGCGTAGGGGGCAGGGCCGGCCAGCCCCAGCATTTT | TRBV9 | 15 | TRBJ1-5 | . | .
CSAQDSSGNTIYF | TGCAGCGCTCAAGACAGCTCTGGAAACACCATATATTTT | TRBV29-1 | 13 | TRBJ1-3 | . | .
CASSGEWSNQPQHF | TGTGCCAGTAGTGGGGAGTGGAGCAATCAGCCCCAGCATTTT | TRBV19 | 14 | TRBJ1-5 | . | .
CAWSSRDTGSPLHF | TGTGCCTGGAGTTCCCGGGATACGGGTTCACCCCTCCACTTT | TRBV30 | 14 | TRBJ1-6 | . | .
CASSFAYRGGEQFF | TGCGCCAGCAGCTTCGCCTACAGGGGCGGTGAGCAGTTCTTC | TRBV5-1 | 14 | TRBJ2-1 | TRBD1 | .
CAWTHGGDSPLHF | TGTGCCTGGACCCACGGGGGGGATTCACCCCTCCACTTT | TRBV30 | 13 | TRBJ1-6 | . | .
CASSLGGFDSNQPQHF | TGTGCCAGCAGTTTGGGGGGTTTCGATAGCAATCAGCCCCAGCATTTT | TRBV28 | 16 | TRBJ1-5 | . | once
CASSPLRAGAAYEQYF | TGTGCCAGCTCACCACTCCGGGCAGGGGCTGCCTACGAGCAGTACTTC | TRBV18 | 16 | TRBJ2-7 | . | .
CASSDLLQGVRYGYTF | TGTGCCAGCAGTGACCTATTACAGGGGGTACGCTATGGCTACACCTTC | TRBV5-6 | 16 | TRBJ1-2 | TRBD1 | .
CASSTKQGRGNQPQHF | TGTGCCAGTAGTACAAAACAGGGTAGGGGCAATCAGCCCCAGCATTTT | TRBV19 | 16 | TRBJ1-5 | . | .
CASSRQGDGYTF | TGTGCCAGCTCAAGACAGGGGGATGGCTACACCTTC | TRBV18 | 12 | TRBJ1-2 | TRBD1 | .
CASSVTSVSYEQYF | TGTGCCAGCAGCGTGACTAGCGTCTCTTACGAGCAGTACTTC | TRBV5-6 | 14 | TRBJ2-7 | TRBD2 | .
CATSAAGGNTEAFF | TGTGCCACCAGTGCCGCGGGGGGGAACACTGAAGCTTTCTTT | TRBV24-1 | 14 | TRBJ1-1 | . | .
CASRLDSNTEAFF | TGTGCCAGCAGATTAGACAGTAACACTGAAGCTTTCTTT | TRBV28 | 13 | TRBJ1-1 | . | .
CASSFSQGYGYTF | TGTGCCAGCAGTTTTAGTCAGGGGTATGGCTACACCTTC | TRBV28 | 13 | TRBJ1-2 | . | .
CASSFYRGLGSYEQYF | TGTGCCAGCAGTTTCTACAGGGGGTTAGGGTCCTACGAGCAGTACTTC | TRBV27 | 16 | TRBJ2-7 | TRBD1 | .
CATRGPNTEAFF | TGTGCCACTAGGGGCCCGAACACTGAAGCTTTCTTT | TRBV6-6 | 12 | TRBJ1-1 | . | .
CATTGDYGYTF | TGTGCCACTACAGGGGATTATGGCTACACCTTC | TRBV28 | 11 | TRBJ1-2 | TRBD1 | .
CASSLPFGTGPYGYTF | TGTGCCAGCAGCCTCCCTTTCGGGACAGGTCCTTATGGCTACACCTTC | TRBV28 | 16 | TRBJ1-2 | TRBD1 | .
CASSPGPDREEYGYTF | TGTGCCAGCAGTCCCGGACCGGACAGGGAGGAATATGGCTACACCTTC | TRBV27 | 16 | TRBJ1-2 | TRBD1 | .
CSASPGYSNQPQHF | TGCAGTGCTAGTCCGGGGTATAGCAATCAGCCCCAGCATTTT | TRBV20-1 | 14 | TRBJ1-5 | . | .
CASSGGGSYRSHEQYF | TGTGCCAGCAGCGGAGGGGGCAGTTACAGGTCCCACGAGCAGTACTTC | TRBV5-6 | 16 | TRBJ2-7 | . | few
CASSRTGVGEKLFF | TGTGCCAGCAGTCGTACAGGGGTTGGGGAAAAACTGTTTTTT | TRBV3-1/TRBV3-2 | 14 | TRBJ1-4 | TRBD1 | .
CASSRAGRVTEAFF | TGTGCCAGCAGTCGAGCGGGGAGGGTCACTGAAGCTTTCTTT | TRBV28 | 14 | TRBJ1-1 | . | .
CASSQEQFVGQPQHF | TGCGCCAGCAGCCAAGAACAGTTTGTTGGTCAGCCCCAGCATTTT | TRBV4-1 | 15 | TRBJ1-5 | . | .
CASSLWVGGGGDGEQYF | TGTGCCAGCAGTTTATGGGTCGGAGGAGGAGGGGACGGCGAGCAGTACTTC | TRBV28 | 17 | TRBJ2-7 | . | .
CASSPRLGELFF | TGTGCCAGCAGCCCCAGGCTCGGGGAGCTGTTTTTT | TRBV7-3 | 12 | TRBJ2-2 | . | few
CASRLGGLNTEAFF | TGTGCCAGCAGGCTGGGGGGGTTGAACACTGAAGCTTTCTTT | TRBV7-9 | 14 | TRBJ1-1 | . | .
CASGLGLAGGQETQYF | TGTGCTAGTGGTTTGGGACTAGCGGGGGGCCAAGAGACCCAGTACTTC | TRBV12-5 | 16 | TRBJ2-5 | TRBD2 | .
CASSQGADTIYF | TGTGCCAGCAGTCAGGGGGCGGACACCATATATTTT | TRBV2 | 12 | TRBJ1-3 | TRBD1 | .
CASKSVGYTF | TGTGCCAGCAAATCCGTTGGCTACACCTTC | TRBV9 | 10 | TRBJ1-2 | . | .
CASSDYSGGTQYF | TGTGCCAGCAGTGATTATAGCGGAGGGACCCAGTACTTC | TRBV2 | 13 | TRBJ2-5 | . | few
CASSPGRLAGGHQETQYF | TGTGCCAGCAGCCCCGGACGGCTAGCGGGGGGGCACCAAGAGACCCAGTACTTC | TRBV7-2 | 18 | TRBJ2-5 | TRBD2 | once
CATSDPTGRRSTGELFF | TGTGCCACCAGTGACCCGACAGGGAGACGGTCCACCGGGGAGCTGTTTTTT | TRBV24-1 | 17 | TRBJ2-2 | TRBD1 | many
CSANRGPNEQYF | TGCAGCGCCAACAGGGGGCCAAACGAGCAGTACTTC | TRBV29-1 | 12 | TRBJ2-7 | TRBD1 | .
CATSSSRDRVWDTQYF | TGTGCCACCAGCTCCAGCCGGGACAGGGTATGGGATACGCAGTATTTT | TRBV15 | 16 | TRBJ2-3 | TRBD1 | once
CASQTQVNSPLHF | TGTGCCAGCCAAACACAGGTCAATTCACCCCTCCACTTT | TRBV14 | 13 | TRBJ1-6 | . | .
CAMRDRGSTGELFF | TGTGCCATGAGGGACAGGGGGAGCACCGGGGAGCTGTTTTTT | TRBV10-3 | 14 | TRBJ2-2 | TRBD1 | .
CSVVAGNTEAFF | TGCAGCGTTGTAGCGGGGAACACTGAAGCTTTCTTT | TRBV29-1 | 12 | TRBJ1-1 | . | .
CASSRVGQGHSSYNSPLHF | TGTGCCAGCAGTCGGGTCGGACAGGGGCATAGCTCCTATAATTCACCCCTCCACTTT | TRBV6-6 | 19 | TRBJ1-6 | TRBD1 | .
CASSIGAGRNNEQFF | TGTGCCAGTAGTATAGGGGCAGGGCGTAACAATGAGCAGTTCTTC | TRBV19 | 15 | TRBJ2-1 | . | .
CASSDEIRARNQPQHF | TGTGCCAGCAGTGACGAAATAAGAGCCCGGAATCAGCCCCAGCATTTT | TRBV6-1 | 16 | TRBJ1-5 | . | .
CASSLGQNQPQHF | TGTGCCAGCAGCTTGGGGCAGAATCAGCCCCAGCATTTT | TRBV5-4 | 13 | TRBJ1-5 | . | once
CASSATGNTEAFF | TGTGCCAGCAGTGCTACAGGGAACACTGAAGCTTTCTTT | TRBV2 | 13 | TRBJ1-1 | . | once
CASQPNRGNEKLFF | TGTGCCAGCCAACCGAACAGGGGAAATGAAAAACTGTTTTTT | TRBV2 | 14 | TRBJ1-4 | TRBD1 | .
CATSSRSSGNTIYF | TGTGCCACCAGCAGCAGAAGCTCTGGAAACACCATATATTTT | TRBV15 | 14 | TRBJ1-3 | . | .
CASSWDRGNEKLFF | TGTGCCAGCAGCTGGGACAGAGGAAATGAAAAACTGTTTTTT | TRBV28 | 14 | TRBJ1-4 | TRBD1 | .
CATRRGFNQPQHF | TGTGCCACCCGACGGGGATTCAATCAGCCCCAGCATTTT | TRBV6-5 | 13 | TRBJ1-5 | . | .
CASSPGTSGAYSTDTQYF | TGTGCCAGCAGTCCCGGGACTAGCGGTGCTTATAGCACAGATACGCAGTATTTT | TRBV5-5 | 18 | TRBJ2-3 | TRBD2 | .
CASSQQRGLYNSPLHF | TGTGCCAGCAGCCAACAGCGGGGGCTCTATAATTCACCCCTCCACTTT | TRBV3-1/TRBV3-2 | 16 | TRBJ1-6 | . | .